Sequencing of this T cell receptor beta chain was carried out in a study of blood T cell repertoires in COVID-19. Across the study: PBMCs, B-cell-depleted T cells, or T cells provided the cDNA or gDNA that made up the material.

Donors in Cohort 3 who had recovered were those with two negative PCRs, healthcare professional clearance, or resolution of their symptoms. The V gene's germline CDR1 is MNHEY and CDR2 SMNVEV (reference sequence). This CDR3 contains 18 residues. Trimming removed 4 bases from V and 1 base from J; junction bases left unmatched: 10. In the authors' workflow: Reference gene primer amplification gave nucleated cell count estimates. TCRdb keeps only in-frame clones here, not all; method: immunoSEQ multiplex PCR. V and J calls and clone size are copied from that table; D and trimming were computed from the DNA. The data hold a few hundred thousand clones, with over 80% observed a single time.

Sequencing used PBMCs or T cells enriched from blood (not recorded which). This chain links TRBV27 with TRBJ1-5; TRBD1 matches at 10 bases. The sequence was obtained from a woman in her forties or fifties who had recovered from COVID-19. CDR3 protein: CASSSGQGNFNSNQPQHF. DNA for the CDR3: TGTGCCAGCAGTTCGGGACAGGGGAATTTTAACAGCAATCAGCCCCAGCATTTT.